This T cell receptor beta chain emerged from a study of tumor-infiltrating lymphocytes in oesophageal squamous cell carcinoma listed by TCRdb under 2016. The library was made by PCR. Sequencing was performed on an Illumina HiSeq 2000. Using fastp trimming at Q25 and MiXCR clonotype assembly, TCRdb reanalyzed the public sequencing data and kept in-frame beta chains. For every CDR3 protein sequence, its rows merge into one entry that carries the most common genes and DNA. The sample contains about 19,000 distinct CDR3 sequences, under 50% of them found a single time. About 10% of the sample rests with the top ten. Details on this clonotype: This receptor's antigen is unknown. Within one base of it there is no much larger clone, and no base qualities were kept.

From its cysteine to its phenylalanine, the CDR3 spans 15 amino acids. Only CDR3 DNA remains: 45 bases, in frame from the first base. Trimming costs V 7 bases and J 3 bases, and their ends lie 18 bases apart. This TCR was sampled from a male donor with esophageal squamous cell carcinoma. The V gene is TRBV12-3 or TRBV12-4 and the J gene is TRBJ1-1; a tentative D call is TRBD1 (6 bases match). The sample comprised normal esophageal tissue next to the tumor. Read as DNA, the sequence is TGTGCCAGCACCAATGGAGGGGGGCGCGACACTGAAGCTTTCTTT. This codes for CASTNGGGRDTEAFF.